This record covers a single TCR beta chain. Its antigen is not identified. This cohort consisted of healthy bone marrow donors. Use of 60 Vbeta and 13 Jbeta primers characterized the PCR. Assay used: immunoSEQ multiplex PCR; TCRdb lists only in-frame clones, some missing. The sample includes about 170,000 clones, over 60% seen only once; the top ten take less than 0.9%. These data belong to a study of cytomegalovirus exposure and HLA in healthy donors. Per the germline V gene, CDR1 is MNHEY and CDR2 is SMNVEV (reference sequence). The length of the CDR3 is 13 residues. V lost 6 bases to trimming and J lost 8 bases, with 13 bases between them. General study results and limits: Several of the most significant clusters were apparently associated with common viral pathogens in a later analysis. When analyzed later, a missense DCLRE1C variant was found to be linked to TCR beta V- and J-gene trimming. Some segments of the V type, notably TRBV6-2 and TRBV6-3, were excluded as indistinguishable.

Sequencing was performed on PBMCs. The clonotype was recovered from a female donor in good health and CMV-seronegative. The chain employs TRBV27 and TRBJ1-4; weak D call: TRBD1 (5 bases). The CDR3 loop reads CASSRTSREKLFF. The CDR3 DNA reads TGTGCCAGCAGCAGGACAAGTAGGGAAAAACTGTTTTTT.